This T cell receptor (beta chain) was recorded in a study of CD8 T cells in ankylosing spondylitis. Study-level points and caveats: Blood of patients with ankylosing spondylitis appeared to be characterized by a TCR beta motif of 8 or 9 highly homologous variants.

Each TCR beta library was made by quantitative 5'-RACE that incorporated molecular barcodes. TCRdb recomputed calls from the 5' RACE reads with MiXCR, one row per CDR3 protein. Here the sample spans a few hundred thousand distinct CDR3 sequences, approximately 20% being singletons. Germline CDR1 is MRHNA and CDR2 is SNTAGT. The CDR3 has 17 amino acids. Trimming took off 1 base at V and 0 bases at J, with 13 bases between the two ends. Remarks on this clonotype: Its specificity is unknown.

Material: blood, either unsorted or a sorted T cell fraction (not recorded which). This sequence was found in a male donor with ankylosing spondylitis. The V call is TRBV6-4, the J call TRBJ1-3, with D hard to call. DNA for the CDR3: TGTGCCAGCAGTGACTGGGGTTGGGGAGACTCTGGAAACACCATATATTTT. Protein product: CASSDWGWGDSGNTIYF.